Only a few counts were recorded for the clone carrying this TCR beta chain. This specimen comes from a study of response to subunit inactivated influenza vaccine. V was pared by 0 bases and J by 2 bases, with 8 bases between. Germline loops: CDR1 GTSNPN, CDR2 SVGIG (reference sequence). The CDR3 runs to 14 residues. TCRdb itself ran the RT-PCR reads through MiXCR, one entry per CDR3 protein. The table records about 700,000 distinct CDR3 sequences, approximately 14% of them present only once. The clonotype comes from a man in his fifties who received an inactivated influenza vaccine. This material consisted of PBMCs from blood, taken 14 days before vaccination. The chain combines TRBV30 with TRBJ1-5; D remains unclear. The CDR3 is CAWSVLDGNQPQHF. The CDR3 DNA sequence: TGTGCCTGGAGTGTATTGGATGGCAATCAGCCCCAGCATTTT.